The clone carrying this T cell receptor beta chain appeared once. The antigen is not known. The data are from a study of cytomegalovirus exposure and HLA in healthy donors. Points from the study as a whole: Most TCRs appeared rarely, but some public TCRs recurred in many donors. The authors enumerated around 150 TCR beta chains as linked to cytomegalovirus.

Assay used: immunoSEQ multiplex PCR; TCRdb lists only in-frame clones, some missing. The sample holds 110,000 or so clones, 88% seen once. V was shortened by 6 bases and J by 7 bases, with 6 bases between the two germline ends. CDR3 length: 11 residues. Looked up from germline, CDR1 is MNHEY and CDR2 is SVGAGI. Sequenced sample: PBMCs. V is TRBV6-5 and J is TRBJ2-2; D is unclear. The receptor's source is a young woman in good health and CMV-seronegative. CDR3 amino acids: CASRLNGELFF. The CDR3 coding sequence is TGTGCCAGCAGACTAAACGGGGAGCTGTTTTTT.